These T cell receptor beta chains were read from a single sample in a study of CD8+CD57+ T cells in acquired aplastic anemia. TCRdb itself ran the reads through MiXCR, one entry per CDR3 protein. This table has 190,000 or so distinct CDR3 sequences, approximately 60% appearing once. The sample taken for sequencing was sorted CD4+, CD8+, or CD8+CD57+ T cells (not recorded which) from PBMCs. These receptors came from a human donor in good health. The CDR3 runs from the conserved cysteine through the conserved F or W. The order of the fields is clone size, D gene, V gene, J gene, CDR3 DNA, CDR3 protein. A D gene is named only where the DNA matches it firmly. Expanded clones are given a class, and other clones once, few, many or no size at all.

>NA|NA|TRBV5-1|TRBJ2-1
TGCGCCAGCAGCTTGGACGGTAGCTCCTACAATGAGCAGTTCTTC
CASSLDGSSYNEQFF
>many|TRBD2|TRBV20-1|TRBJ2-5
TGCAGTGCTAGAGACAGGGAACCGCGAGCGGGAGTTTCAGAGACCCAGTACTTC
CSARDREPRAGVSETQYF
>few|NA|TRBV7-9|TRBJ2-3
TGTGCCAGCAGCCGCGTCCGGCCGGCAGATACGCAGTATTTT
CASSRVRPADTQYF
>many|NA|TRBV4-1|TRBJ2-5
TGCGCCAGCAGCCAAACAACGACAGGGGAGGGAGAGACCCAGTACTTC
CASSQTTTGEGETQYF
>NA|NA|TRBV7-9|TRBJ2-1
TGTGCCAGCACCCAGCAGGGTTTC
CASTQQGF
>NA|TRBD1|TRBV6-5|TRBJ2-7
TGTGCCACCTGGGGACAGGGGTCCTACGAGCAGTACTTC
CATWGQGSYEQYF
>once|NA|TRBV5-1|TRBJ1-2
TGCGCCAGCGGAACGGGACTGCTGATTTATGGCTACACCTTC
CASGTGLLIYGYTF
>NA|TRBD1|TRBV7-2|TRBJ1-6
TGTGCCAGCAGCTCGTGGGGACAGCCAAATTCACCCCTCCACTTT
CASSSWGQPNSPLHF
>NA|TRBD2|TRBV7-9|TRBJ2-2
TGTGCCAGCAGCTTGGGACTAGCGGGGGGCCCAAACACCGGGGAGCTGTTTTTT
CASSLGLAGGPNTGELFF
>many|NA|TRBV19|TRBJ2-7
TGTGCCAGTAGCCCTCAGGGGTTGGGTTACGAGCAGTACTTC
CASSPQGLGYEQYF
>NA|TRBD1|TRBV27|TRBJ1-1
TGTGCCAGCAGTTTTGGGACAGGGAGGATCACTGAAGCTTTCTTT
CASSFGTGRITEAFF
>NA|NA|TRBV10-3|TRBJ1-2
TGTGCCACCGCCCGTGAAGGGGTGGGGGCTAACTATGGCTACACCTTC
CATAREGVGANYGYTF
>NA|TRBD1|TRBV7-6|TRBJ2-2
TGTGCCAGCAGCATGGGACAGCCCTTGGGAACCGGGGAGCTGTTTTTT
CASSMGQPLGTGELFF
>NA|NA|TRBV7-9|TRBJ2-7
TGTGCCAGCAGCTTAGTAGGGGCGGTCGCGGGGCACGAGCAGTACTTC
CASSLVGAVAGHEQYF
>NA|TRBD2|TRBV20-1|TRBJ2-3
TGCAGTGCAGACCTCGGGACTAGCGGGAGCGGAGATACGCAGTATTTT
CSADLGTSGSGDTQYF
>NA|NA|TRBV5-1|TRBJ1-2
TGCGCCAGCAGTAAAGTCGACAACAACTATGGCTACACCTTC
CASSKVDNNYGYTF
>NA|TRBD1|TRBV27|TRBJ1-2
TGTGCCAGCAGCCCAGGGGGGCCGGGATATGGCTACACCTTC
CASSPGGPGYGYTF
>many|NA|TRBV20-1|TRBJ1-2
TGCAGTGCCAGATTCGTGGCCGAAGACTATGGCTACACCTTC
CSARFVAEDYGYTF
>NA|TRBD1|TRBV7-6|TRBJ2-2
TGTGCCAGCAGCCAGGACAGGATGAACACCGGGGAGCTGTTTTTT
CASSQDRMNTGELFF
>NA|TRBD1|TRBV10-3|TRBJ2-5
TGTGCCATCAGTGAGTCAACAGGGGCCCAAGAGACCCAGTACTTC
CAISESTGAQETQYF
>NA|NA|TRBV9|TRBJ2-4
TGTGCCAGCAGCCCAGCTGTGGGGGAAAACATTCAGTACTTC
CASSPAVGENIQYF
>NA|NA|TRBV9|TRBJ2-1
TGTGCCAGCAGCGTAGGGACATCAAGAAATGAGCAGTTCTTC
CASSVGTSRNEQFF
>NA|TRBD2|TRBV10-3|TRBJ2-5
TGTGCCATCAGGGGGGGGACTCTGGGGGAGACCCAGTACTTC
CAIRGGTLGETQYF
>NA|TRBD2|TRBV29-1|TRBJ2-1
TGCAGCGTCGACGGGACTAGCGGAATCGTCCGCTACAATGAGCAGTTCTTC
CSVDGTSGIVRYNEQFF
>many|NA|TRBV3-1|TRBJ1-6
TGTGCCAGCAGCCAAGACGGGGGTAATTCACCCCTCCACTTT
CASSQDGGNSPLHF
>many|TRBD1|TRBV7-9|TRBJ2-7
TGTGCCAGCAGCCTCAGACAGGGTAACTACGAGCAGTACTTC
CASSLRQGNYEQYF
>NA|NA|TRBV15|TRBJ1-2
TGTGCCACCAGCAGAGATTTCGGTTATGGCTACACCTTC
CATSRDFGYGYTF
>NA|NA|TRBV29-1|TRBJ2-3
TGCAGCGTTCTACCCACGGGGCCCACAGATACGCAGTATTTT
CSVLPTGPTDTQYF
>NA|NA|TRBV25-1|TRBJ2-7
TGTGCCAGCAGTTTAAGTTCCTCCTACGGGCAGTACTTC
CASSLSSSYGQYF
>few|NA|TRBV7-8|TRBJ1-6
TGTGCCAGCAGCTTAGAGGGTCAGCTCAATTCACCCCTCCACTTT
CASSLEGQLNSPLHF
>NA|NA|TRBV19|TRBJ2-5
TGTGCCAGTAAGACCGGAGGTTCGGAGACCCAGTACTTC
CASKTGGSETQYF
>medium-sized|TRBD2|TRBV20-1|TRBJ2-7
TGCAGTGCTAGAGTCCCGGGACTAGAGGCTGATGAGCAGTACTTC
CSARVPGLEADEQYF
>many|TRBD2|TRBV6-4|TRBJ2-3
TGTGCCAGCAGTGCCACTAGCGGGAGCACAGATACGCAGTATTTT
CASSATSGSTDTQYF
>NA|NA|TRBV9|TRBJ1-6
TGTGCCAGCAGCACCCGACAGAATTCACCCCTCCACTTT
CASSTRQNSPLHF
>many|NA|TRBV7-9|TRBJ2-7
TGTGCCAGCAGCCCGACCAGCTACGAGCAGTACTTC
CASSPTSYEQYF
>NA|NA|TRBV12-3/TRBV12-4|TRBJ2-3
TGTGCCAGCAGTCCCCCCTTTAGAGATACGCAGTATTTT
CASSPPFRDTQYF
>NA|TRBD2|TRBV10-3|TRBJ2-7
TGTGCCATCACTAGCGGACTCTCCTACGAGCAGTACTTC
CAITSGLSYEQYF
>few|TRBD1|TRBV24-1|TRBJ2-5
TGTGCCACCAGTGACTGGGACAGGGGTCCGACCCAGTACTTC
CATSDWDRGPTQYF
>NA|NA|TRBV20-1|TRBJ2-5
TGCAGTGCACAATCCGGGACCGAAGAGACCCAGTACTTC
CSAQSGTEETQYF
>NA|NA|TRBV9|TRBJ1-1
TGCGCCAGCAGCTTGGAGGTGAACACTGAAGCTTTCTTT
CASSLEVNTEAFF
>NA|TRBD2|TRBV20-1|TRBJ2-5
TGCAGTGCTAGGGAGGCTAGCGGGGGGGCTAAAGAGACCCAGTACTTC
CSAREASGGAKETQYF
>NA|NA|TRBV6-5|TRBJ2-1
TGTGCCAGCAGTTACCCCAGGGGTGCCGGTTGGAATGAGCAGTTCTTC
CASSYPRGAGWNEQFF
>NA|NA|TRBV20-1|TRBJ1-2
TGCAGTGCTTTCCTTAGGTCTATAAACTATGGCTACACCTTC
CSAFLRSINYGYTF
>many|NA|TRBV11-1|TRBJ2-3
TGTGCCAGCAGCTTAGCCCCCTCCCCTAGCACAGATACGCAGTATTTT
CASSLAPSPSTDTQYF
>NA|TRBD1|TRBV7-9|TRBJ1-6
TGTGCCAGCATCGGGACAGGGAACATTAATTCACCCCTCCACTTT
CASIGTGNINSPLHF
>NA|TRBD1|TRBV19|TRBJ1-2
TGTGCCAGTAGAGTCGTACAGGGGGCTTGGGGCTACACCTTC
CASRVVQGAWGYTF
>NA|NA|TRBV10-2|TRBJ1-1
TGCGCCAGCAGTGAGTCGCAGCAGCTGAACACTGAAGCTTTCTTT
CASSESQQLNTEAFF
>many|TRBD1|TRBV4-1|TRBJ2-5
TGCGCCAGCAGCCATGGGGGAGTGACAGGGGCCCAGTACTTC
CASSHGGVTGAQYF
>once|TRBD1|TRBV12-5|TRBJ1-6
TGTGCCAGCAGTCCGAGACAGGGGGCATCCTATAATTCACCCCTCCACTTT
CASSPRQGASYNSPLHF
>many|NA|TRBV7-3|TRBJ1-1
TGTGCCAGCACCTCTTCCGGCCTGAGATTGGGGGGTGAAGCTTTCTTT
CASTSSGLRLGGEAFF
>few|TRBD1|TRBV2|TRBJ2-7
TGTGCCAGCAGTACTACAGGGGGCGCGTCCTACGAGCAGTACTTC
CASSTTGGASYEQYF